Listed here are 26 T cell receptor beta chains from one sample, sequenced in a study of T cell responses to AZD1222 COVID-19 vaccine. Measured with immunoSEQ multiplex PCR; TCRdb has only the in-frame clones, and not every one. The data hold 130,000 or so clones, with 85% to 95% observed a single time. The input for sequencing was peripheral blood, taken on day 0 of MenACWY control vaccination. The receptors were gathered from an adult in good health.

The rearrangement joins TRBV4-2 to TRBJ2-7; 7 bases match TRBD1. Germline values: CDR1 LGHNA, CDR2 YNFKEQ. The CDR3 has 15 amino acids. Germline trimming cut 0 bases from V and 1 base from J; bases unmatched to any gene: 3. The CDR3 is CASSQEAGGSYEQYF. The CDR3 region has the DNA TGTGCCAGCAGCCAAGAGGCAGGGGGATCCTACGAGCAGTACTTC.

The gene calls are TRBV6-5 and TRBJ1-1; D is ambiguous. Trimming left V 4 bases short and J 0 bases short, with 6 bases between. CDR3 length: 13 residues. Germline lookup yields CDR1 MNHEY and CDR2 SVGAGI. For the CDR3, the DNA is TGTGCCAGCAGTTTGAGCATGAACACTGAAGCTTTCTTT. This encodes CASSLSMNTEAFF.

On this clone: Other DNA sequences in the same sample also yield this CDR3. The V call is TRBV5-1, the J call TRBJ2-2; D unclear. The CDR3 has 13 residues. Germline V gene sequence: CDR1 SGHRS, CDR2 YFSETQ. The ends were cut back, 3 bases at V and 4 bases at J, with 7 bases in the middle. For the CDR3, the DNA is TGCGCCAGCAGCTCCCAAGGCACCGGGGAGCTGTTTTTT. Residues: CASSSQGTGELFF.

In DNA form, the CDR3 reads TGTGCCAGCAGCTACTCTAGCGGGGGGGTTGCCCAGTACTTC. The encoded protein is CASSYSSGGVAQYF. The chain is built from TRBV11-2 and TRBJ2-5, with TRBD2 identical over 12 bases. CDR1 is SGHAT and CDR2 is FQNNGV in the germline V gene. Losses at the gene ends were 4 bases for V and 9 bases for J; bases not matched to a gene: 6. The CDR3 loop spans 14 amino acids.

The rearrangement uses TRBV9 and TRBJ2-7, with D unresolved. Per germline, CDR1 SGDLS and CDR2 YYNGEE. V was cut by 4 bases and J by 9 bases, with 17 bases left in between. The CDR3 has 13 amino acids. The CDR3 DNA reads TGTGCCAGCAGCCCATCGTTTCGGGCAGGGCAGTACTTC. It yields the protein CASSPSFRAGQYF.

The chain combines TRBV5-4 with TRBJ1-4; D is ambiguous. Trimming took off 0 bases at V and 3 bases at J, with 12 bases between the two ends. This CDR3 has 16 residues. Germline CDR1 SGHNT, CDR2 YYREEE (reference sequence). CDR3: CASSLGGGRSNEKLFF. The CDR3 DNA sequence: TGTGCCAGCAGCTTGGGTGGCGGGAGGTCTAATGAAAAACTGTTTTTT.

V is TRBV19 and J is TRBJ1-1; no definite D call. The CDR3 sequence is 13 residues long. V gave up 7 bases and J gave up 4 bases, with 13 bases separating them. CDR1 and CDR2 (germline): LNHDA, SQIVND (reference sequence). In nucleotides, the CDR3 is TGTGCCAGTAAAGTGTGGGGAGGCACTGAAGCTTTCTTT. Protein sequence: CASKVWGGTEAFF.

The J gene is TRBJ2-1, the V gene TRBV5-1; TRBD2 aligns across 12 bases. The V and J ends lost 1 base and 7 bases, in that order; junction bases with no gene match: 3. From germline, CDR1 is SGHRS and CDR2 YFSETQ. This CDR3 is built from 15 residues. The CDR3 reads CASSLPGLAGNEQFF. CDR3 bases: TGCGCCAGCAGCTTGCCGGGACTAGCGGGTAATGAGCAGTTCTTC. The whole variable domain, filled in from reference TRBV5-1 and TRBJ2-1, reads KAGVTQTPRYLIKTRGQQVTLSCSPISGHRSVSWYQQTPGQGLQFLFEYFSETQRNKGNFPGRFSGRQFSNSRSEMNVSTLELGDSALYLCASSLPGLAGNEQFFGPGTRLTVL.

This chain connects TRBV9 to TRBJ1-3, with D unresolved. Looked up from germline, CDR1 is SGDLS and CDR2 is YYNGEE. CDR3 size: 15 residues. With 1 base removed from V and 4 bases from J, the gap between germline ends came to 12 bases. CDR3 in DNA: TGTGCCAGCAGCGTAAAAGGGCAGGTGGGAAACACCATATATTTT. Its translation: CASSVKGQVGNTIYF. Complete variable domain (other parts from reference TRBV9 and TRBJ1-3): DSGVTQTPKHLITATGQRVTLRCSPRSGDLSVYWYQQSLDQGLQFLIQYYNGEERAKGNILERFSAQQFPDLHSELNLSSLELGDSALYFCASSVKGQVGNTIYFGEGSWLTVV.

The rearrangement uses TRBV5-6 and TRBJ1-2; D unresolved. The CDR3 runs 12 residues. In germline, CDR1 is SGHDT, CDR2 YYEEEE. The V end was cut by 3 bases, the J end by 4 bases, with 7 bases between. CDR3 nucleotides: TGTGCCAGCAGCTCACGGGGCTATGGCTACACCTTC. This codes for CASSSRGYGYTF.

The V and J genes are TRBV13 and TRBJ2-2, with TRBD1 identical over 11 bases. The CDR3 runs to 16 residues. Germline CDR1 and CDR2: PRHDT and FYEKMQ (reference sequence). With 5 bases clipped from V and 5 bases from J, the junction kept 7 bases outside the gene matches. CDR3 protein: CASSLRTGGATGELFF. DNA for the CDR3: TGTGCCAGCAGCCTCCGGACAGGGGGCGCAACCGGGGAGCTGTTTTTT.

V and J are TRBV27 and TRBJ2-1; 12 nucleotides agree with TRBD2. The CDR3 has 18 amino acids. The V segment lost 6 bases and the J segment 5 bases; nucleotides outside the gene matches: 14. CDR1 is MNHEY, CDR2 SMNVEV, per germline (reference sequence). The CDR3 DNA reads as TGTGCCAGCAGACCCGTAAGGACTAGCGGGGATGCGAACAATGAGCAGTTCTTC. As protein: CASRPVRTSGDANNEQFF.

This CDR3 is CAISGTSGKTDTQYF. CDR3 in DNA: TGTGCCATCAGCGGGACTAGCGGGAAGACAGATACGCAGTATTTT. The chain couples TRBV10-3 to TRBJ2-3; 13 bases agree with TRBD2. Germline V gives CDR1 ENHRY, CDR2 SYGVKD. The J segment lost 3 bases and the V segment lost 6 bases, leaving 3 bases of the junction unmatched. CDR3 length: 15 amino acids.

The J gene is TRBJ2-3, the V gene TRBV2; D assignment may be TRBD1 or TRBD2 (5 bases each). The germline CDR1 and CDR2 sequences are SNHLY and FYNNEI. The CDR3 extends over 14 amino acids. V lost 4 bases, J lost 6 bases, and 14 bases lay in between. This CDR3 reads CASSAPGRLDTQYF. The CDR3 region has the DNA TGTGCCAGCAGTGCGCCGGGACGGTTGGATACGCAGTATTTT.

The DNA of the CDR3 is TGCGCCAGCAGCCACCAACCCCCGAGGACTAGCGGGGACTACAATGAGCAGTTCTTC. It yields the protein CASSHQPPRTSGDYNEQFF. The chain has TRBV4-1 and TRBJ2-1, with 12 nucleotides matching TRBD2. The V gene's germline CDR1 is MGHRA and CDR2 YSYEKL. The CDR3 totals 19 residues. With 3 bases clipped from V and 3 bases from J, the junction kept 12 bases outside the gene matches.

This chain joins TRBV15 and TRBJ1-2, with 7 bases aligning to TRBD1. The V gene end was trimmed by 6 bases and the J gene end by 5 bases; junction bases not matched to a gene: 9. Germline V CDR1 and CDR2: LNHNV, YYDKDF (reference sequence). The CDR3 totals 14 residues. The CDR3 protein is CATRSRGDSYGYTF. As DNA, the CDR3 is TGTGCCACCAGATCCAGGGGGGATAGTTATGGCTACACCTTC. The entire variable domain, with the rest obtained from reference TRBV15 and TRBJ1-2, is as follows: DAMVIQNPRYQVTQFGKPVTLSCSQTLNHNVMYWYQQKSSQAPKLLFHYYDKDFNNEADTPDNFQSRRPNTSFCFLDIRSPGLGDTAMYLCATRSRGDSYGYTFGSGTRLTVV.

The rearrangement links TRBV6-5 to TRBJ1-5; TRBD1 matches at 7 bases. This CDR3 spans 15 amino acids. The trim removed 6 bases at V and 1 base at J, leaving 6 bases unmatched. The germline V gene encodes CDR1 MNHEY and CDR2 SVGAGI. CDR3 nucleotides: TGTGCCAGCAGCGCGACAGGGTTCAGCAATCAGCCCCAGCATTTT. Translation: CASSATGFSNQPQHF.

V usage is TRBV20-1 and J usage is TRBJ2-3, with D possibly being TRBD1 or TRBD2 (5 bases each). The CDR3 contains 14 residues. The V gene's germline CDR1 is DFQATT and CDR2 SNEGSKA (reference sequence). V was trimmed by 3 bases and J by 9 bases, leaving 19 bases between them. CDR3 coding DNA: TGCAGTGCTAGTGATCGTTCCGGGACGCCCACGCAGTATTTT. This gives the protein CSASDRSGTPTQYF.

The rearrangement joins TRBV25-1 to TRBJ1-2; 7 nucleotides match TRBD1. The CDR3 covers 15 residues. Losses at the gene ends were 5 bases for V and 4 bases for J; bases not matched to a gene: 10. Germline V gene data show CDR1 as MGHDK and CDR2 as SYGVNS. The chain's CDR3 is CASSSGTDPFYGYTF. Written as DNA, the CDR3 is TGTGCCAGCAGTAGTGGGACAGACCCCTTCTATGGCTACACCTTC.

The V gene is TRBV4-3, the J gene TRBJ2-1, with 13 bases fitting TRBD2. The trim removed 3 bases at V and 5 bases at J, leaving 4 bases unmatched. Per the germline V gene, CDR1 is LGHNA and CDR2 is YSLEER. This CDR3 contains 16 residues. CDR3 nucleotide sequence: TGCGCCAGCAGCCAGGGGACTAGCGGGGTAGACAATGAGCAGTTCTTC. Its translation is CASSQGTSGVDNEQFF.

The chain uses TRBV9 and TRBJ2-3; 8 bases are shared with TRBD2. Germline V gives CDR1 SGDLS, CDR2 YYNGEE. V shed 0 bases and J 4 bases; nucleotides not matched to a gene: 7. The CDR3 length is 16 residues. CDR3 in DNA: TGTGCCAGCAGCGTAGGACCTACGGGAGGGGCAGATACGCAGTATTTT. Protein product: CASSVGPTGGADTQYF.

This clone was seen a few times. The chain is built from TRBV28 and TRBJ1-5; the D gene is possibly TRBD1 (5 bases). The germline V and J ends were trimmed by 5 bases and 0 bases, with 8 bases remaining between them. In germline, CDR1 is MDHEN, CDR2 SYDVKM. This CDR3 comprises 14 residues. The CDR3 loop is CASSAGHSNQPQHF. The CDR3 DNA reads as TGTGCCAGCAGTGCCGGACATAGCAATCAGCCCCAGCATTTT.

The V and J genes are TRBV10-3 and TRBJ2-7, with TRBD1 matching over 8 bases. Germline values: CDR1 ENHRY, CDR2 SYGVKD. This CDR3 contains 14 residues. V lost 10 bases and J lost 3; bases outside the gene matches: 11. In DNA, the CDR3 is TGTGCCACCACGACAGGACAGGGAGTCTACGAGCAGTACTTC. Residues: CATTTGQGVYEQYF.

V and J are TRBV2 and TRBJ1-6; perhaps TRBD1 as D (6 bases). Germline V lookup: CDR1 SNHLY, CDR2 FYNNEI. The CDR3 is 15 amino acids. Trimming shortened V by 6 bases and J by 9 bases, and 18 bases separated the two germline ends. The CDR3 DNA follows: TGTGCCAGCAGCGGAACCCCAGGGGAAAGTTCACCCCTCCACTTT. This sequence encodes CASSGTPGESSPLHF.

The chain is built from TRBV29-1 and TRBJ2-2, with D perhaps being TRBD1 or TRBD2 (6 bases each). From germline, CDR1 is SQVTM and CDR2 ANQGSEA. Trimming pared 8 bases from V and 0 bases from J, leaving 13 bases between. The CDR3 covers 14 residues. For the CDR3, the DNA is TGCAGCTTTAGGGGGGCCACGAACACCGGGGAGCTGTTTTTT. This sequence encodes CSFRGATNTGELFF.

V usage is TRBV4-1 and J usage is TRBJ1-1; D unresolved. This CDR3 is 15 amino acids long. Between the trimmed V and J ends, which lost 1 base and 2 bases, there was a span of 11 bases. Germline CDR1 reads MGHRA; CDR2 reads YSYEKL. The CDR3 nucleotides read TGCGCCAGCAGCCAAGCTCGGTCCTTAAACACTGAAGCTTTCTTT. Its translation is CASSQARSLNTEAFF.